The rows below give T cell receptor beta chains drawn from one sample of a study of blood T cells in healthy people across ages. TCRdb reprocessed the 5' RACE reads with MiXCR, giving one entry per CDR3 protein. The sample lists over 600,000 distinct CDR3 sequences; around 21% were seen once. Sample: blood. The receptor source for this set is a man in his sixties or seventies in good health. Each CDR3 is given with its conserved first and last residue. Fields, in order: clone size, V gene, D gene, J gene, CDR3 protein, CDR3 DNA. The D gene is left open where the match is weak. Size values are once, few and many counts, or a class for expanded clones, and some rows have none.

clone size: NA; V gene: TRBV10-3; D gene: NA; J gene: TRBJ2-7; CDR3 protein: CAISEWGYEQYF; CDR3 DNA: TGTGCCATCAGTGAGTGGGGGTACGAGCAGTACTTC
clone size: few; V gene: TRBV20-1; D gene: NA; J gene: TRBJ2-7; CDR3 protein: CSARPRSSYEQYF; CDR3 DNA: TGCAGTGCTAGACCCAGGAGCTCCTACGAGCAGTACTTC
clone size: few; V gene: TRBV3-1; D gene: TRBD1; J gene: TRBJ1-4; CDR3 protein: CASRPGQAHEKLFF; CDR3 DNA: TGTGCCAGCAGACCGGGACAGGCGCATGAAAAACTGTTTTTT
clone size: few; V gene: TRBV12-3/TRBV12-4; D gene: TRBD1; J gene: TRBJ2-4; CDR3 protein: CASSKDRVGNIQYF; CDR3 DNA: TGTGCCAGCAGTAAAGACAGGGTAGGGAACATTCAGTACTTC
clone size: NA; V gene: TRBV7-2; D gene: TRBD2; J gene: TRBJ2-1; CDR3 protein: CASNLAGGGHRANEQFF; CDR3 DNA: TGTGCCAGCAACCTTGCGGGGGGCGGCCACCGCGCGAATGAGCAGTTCTTC
clone size: NA; V gene: TRBV29-1; D gene: TRBD1; J gene: TRBJ1-3; CDR3 protein: CSVSDRGGGNTIYF; CDR3 DNA: TGCAGCGTTTCGGACAGGGGAGGTGGAAACACCATATATTTT
clone size: NA; V gene: TRBV9; D gene: TRBD1; J gene: TRBJ1-4; CDR3 protein: CASSRATGTDEKLFF; CDR3 DNA: TGTGCCAGCAGCCGAGCAACCGGGACAGATGAAAAACTGTTTTTT
clone size: few; V gene: TRBV7-2; D gene: NA; J gene: TRBJ2-3; CDR3 protein: CASSSRGRRPTDTQYF; CDR3 DNA: TGTGCCAGCAGCTCAAGGGGACGGCGACCCACAGATACGCAGTATTTT
clone size: NA; V gene: TRBV18; D gene: NA; J gene: TRBJ2-5; CDR3 protein: CASSPPEKGRETQYF; CDR3 DNA: TGTGCCAGCTCACCACCGGAAAAGGGGAGGGAGACCCAGTACTTC
clone size: many; V gene: TRBV28; D gene: NA; J gene: TRBJ2-5; CDR3 protein: CASNDKETQYF; CDR3 DNA: TGTGCCAGCAACGACAAGGAGACCCAGTACTTC
clone size: many; V gene: TRBV6-6; D gene: TRBD1; J gene: TRBJ2-1; CDR3 protein: CASSRDRGSYNEQFF; CDR3 DNA: TGTGCCAGCAGTCGGGACAGGGGTTCCTACAATGAGCAGTTCTTC
clone size: NA; V gene: TRBV10-1; D gene: TRBD2; J gene: TRBJ2-3; CDR3 protein: CASTQGGGASTDTQYF; CDR3 DNA: TGCGCCAGCACCCAAGGCGGGGGTGCTAGCACAGATACGCAGTATTTT
clone size: NA; V gene: TRBV29-1; D gene: NA; J gene: TRBJ2-7; CDR3 protein: CSVEVRQGFYEQYF; CDR3 DNA: TGCAGCGTTGAAGTGAGGCAGGGATTCTACGAGCAGTACTTC
clone size: few; V gene: TRBV29-1; D gene: NA; J gene: TRBJ2-2; CDR3 protein: CSVGDTGELFF; CDR3 DNA: TGCAGCGTTGGGGACACCGGGGAGCTGTTTTTT
clone size: NA; V gene: TRBV29-1; D gene: NA; J gene: TRBJ2-4; CDR3 protein: CSVERGAGNIQYF; CDR3 DNA: TGCAGCGTTGAAAGGGGGGCAGGGAACATTCAGTACTTC
clone size: few; V gene: TRBV6-5; D gene: NA; J gene: TRBJ2-3; CDR3 protein: CASSYSYASDTQYF; CDR3 DNA: TGTGCCAGCAGTTATAGCTACGCATCAGATACGCAGTATTTT
clone size: few; V gene: TRBV12-3/TRBV12-4; D gene: NA; J gene: TRBJ2-1; CDR3 protein: CASTQDSLHLNEQFF; CDR3 DNA: TGTGCCAGCACCCAAGACAGTCTACATCTCAATGAGCAGTTCTTC
clone size: many; V gene: TRBV3-1; D gene: NA; J gene: TRBJ2-3; CDR3 protein: CASSNRGVFGTDTQYF; CDR3 DNA: TGTGCCAGCAGCAACCGAGGGGTCTTCGGCACAGATACGCAGTATTTT
clone size: few; V gene: TRBV12-3/TRBV12-4; D gene: NA; J gene: TRBJ1-6; CDR3 protein: CASSHRPGQYLHF; CDR3 DNA: TGTGCCAGCAGCCACAGGCCTGGGCAATACCTCCACTTT
clone size: many; V gene: TRBV20-1; D gene: TRBD1; J gene: TRBJ1-2; CDR3 protein: CSARDTRTGGMDGYTF; CDR3 DNA: TGCAGTGCTAGAGACACTCGGACAGGGGGCATGGATGGCTACACCTTC
clone size: few; V gene: TRBV9; D gene: TRBD1; J gene: TRBJ1-4; CDR3 protein: CASSAGTGANEKLFF; CDR3 DNA: TGTGCCAGCAGCGCAGGGACAGGGGCTAATGAAAAACTGTTTTTT
clone size: NA; V gene: TRBV6-1; D gene: NA; J gene: TRBJ2-7; CDR3 protein: CASREGIRFYEQYF; CDR3 DNA: TGTGCCAGCAGGGAGGGGATCCGATTCTACGAGCAGTACTTC
clone size: once; V gene: TRBV20-1; D gene: NA; J gene: TRBJ2-1; CDR3 protein: CSAPVGASSYNEQFF; CDR3 DNA: TGCAGTGCCCCCGTTGGAGCAAGCTCCTACAATGAGCAGTTCTTC
clone size: few; V gene: TRBV20-1; D gene: NA; J gene: TRBJ2-7; CDR3 protein: CSARHRASYEQYF; CDR3 DNA: TGCAGTGCTAGACACCGGGCCTCCTACGAGCAGTACTTC
clone size: NA; V gene: TRBV28; D gene: NA; J gene: TRBJ2-7; CDR3 protein: CASSFQVHEQYF; CDR3 DNA: TGTGCCAGCAGTTTCCAGGTTCACGAGCAGTACTTC
clone size: many; V gene: TRBV11-2; D gene: NA; J gene: TRBJ2-6; CDR3 protein: CASSTSRGSGANVLTF; CDR3 DNA: TGTGCCAGCAGCACCAGTAGGGGATCTGGGGCCAACGTCCTGACTTTC
clone size: NA; V gene: TRBV9; D gene: TRBD2; J gene: TRBJ2-2; CDR3 protein: CASNPGTSAGELFF; CDR3 DNA: TGTGCCAGCAATCCCGGGACTAGCGCCGGGGAGCTGTTTTTT
clone size: few; V gene: TRBV6-1; D gene: NA; J gene: TRBJ2-4; CDR3 protein: CASSEGPLGGKNIQYF; CDR3 DNA: TGTGCCAGCAGTGAAGGACCGCTTGGGGGCAAAAACATTCAGTACTTC
clone size: many; V gene: TRBV29-1; D gene: NA; J gene: TRBJ2-3; CDR3 protein: CSVRGDTQYF; CDR3 DNA: TGCAGCGTGAGGGGGGATACGCAGTATTTT
clone size: many; V gene: TRBV4-1; D gene: TRBD1; J gene: TRBJ1-2; CDR3 protein: CASSQTGQNYGYTF; CDR3 DNA: TGCGCCAGCAGCCAAACGGGACAGAACTATGGCTACACCTTC
clone size: many; V gene: TRBV20-1; D gene: TRBD2; J gene: TRBJ2-1; CDR3 protein: CSASSGRGYNEQFF; CDR3 DNA: TGCAGTGCTAGTAGCGGGAGGGGGTACAATGAGCAGTTCTTC
clone size: few; V gene: TRBV5-1; D gene: NA; J gene: TRBJ2-1; CDR3 protein: CASSLGLAENSYNEQFF; CDR3 DNA: TGCGCCAGCAGCTTGGGGTTAGCGGAGAATTCCTACAATGAGCAGTTCTTC
clone size: NA; V gene: TRBV18; D gene: NA; J gene: TRBJ1-1; CDR3 protein: CASSPATLGGNTEAFF; CDR3 DNA: TGTGCCAGCTCACCTGCTACATTGGGGGGGAACACTGAAGCTTTCTTT
clone size: NA; V gene: TRBV10-3; D gene: TRBD1; J gene: TRBJ2-1; CDR3 protein: CAISVGQGSNNEQFF; CDR3 DNA: TGTGCCATCAGTGTCGGACAGGGGTCAAACAATGAGCAGTTCTTC
clone size: few; V gene: TRBV7-8; D gene: NA; J gene: TRBJ1-5; CDR3 protein: CASSLGGGFEPQHF; CDR3 DNA: TGTGCCAGCAGCTTAGGTGGGGGTTTCGAGCCCCAGCATTTT
clone size: once; V gene: TRBV5-1; D gene: NA; J gene: TRBJ2-3; CDR3 protein: CASSSDASTDTRYF; CDR3 DNA: TGCGCCAGCAGCTCGGACGCTAGCACAGATACGCGGTATTTT
clone size: few; V gene: TRBV7-3; D gene: NA; J gene: TRBJ2-1; CDR3 protein: CASSSTPVGYNEQFF; CDR3 DNA: TGTGCCAGCAGCTCAACACCCGTGGGGTACAATGAGCAGTTCTTC
clone size: few; V gene: TRBV12-3/TRBV12-4; D gene: NA; J gene: TRBJ2-4; CDR3 protein: CASSFLGGSIAKNIQYF; CDR3 DNA: TGTGCCAGCAGTTTCTTGGGAGGCAGTATAGCCAAAAACATTCAGTACTTC
clone size: few; V gene: TRBV20-1; D gene: TRBD2; J gene: TRBJ2-1; CDR3 protein: CSAPNGLAGGNEQFF; CDR3 DNA: TGCAGTGCCCCAAACGGACTAGCGGGAGGCAATGAGCAGTTCTTC
clone size: few; V gene: TRBV3-1; D gene: NA; J gene: TRBJ2-5; CDR3 protein: CASSPEGRTTQETQYF; CDR3 DNA: TGTGCCAGCAGCCCGGAGGGCAGGACCACTCAAGAGACCCAGTACTTC
clone size: NA; V gene: TRBV10-3; D gene: TRBD2; J gene: TRBJ2-7; CDR3 protein: CAISRSGRESYEQYF; CDR3 DNA: TGTGCCATCAGCCGAAGCGGGAGGGAGTCCTACGAGCAGTACTTC
clone size: few; V gene: TRBV4-1; D gene: TRBD2; J gene: TRBJ2-7; CDR3 protein: CASSHFGTSGNQQYF; CDR3 DNA: TGCGCCAGCAGCCATTTTGGGACTAGCGGGAATCAGCAGTACTTC
clone size: many; V gene: TRBV18; D gene: NA; J gene: TRBJ2-5; CDR3 protein: CASSTGSQETQYF; CDR3 DNA: TGTGCCAGTTCAACCGGGTCCCAAGAGACCCAGTACTTC
clone size: once; V gene: TRBV7-2; D gene: TRBD2; J gene: TRBJ2-3; CDR3 protein: CASSLDVLAGGLVTDTQYF; CDR3 DNA: TGTGCCAGCAGCTTAGACGTTCTAGCGGGAGGCTTGGTTACAGATACGCAGTATTTT
clone size: many; V gene: TRBV12-3/TRBV12-4; D gene: TRBD1; J gene: TRBJ2-2; CDR3 protein: CASSQQGYTGELFF; CDR3 DNA: TGTGCCAGCAGTCAACAGGGGTACACCGGGGAGCTGTTTTTT
clone size: few; V gene: TRBV4-2; D gene: NA; J gene: TRBJ2-1; CDR3 protein: CASSQDHLAPYNEQFF; CDR3 DNA: TGTGCCAGCAGCCAAGATCATCTAGCACCATACAATGAGCAGTTCTTC
clone size: many; V gene: TRBV10-3; D gene: NA; J gene: TRBJ1-2; CDR3 protein: CAISESAGSNYGYTF; CDR3 DNA: TGTGCCATCAGTGAGTCCGCAGGGTCGAACTATGGCTACACCTTC
clone size: NA; V gene: TRBV6-6; D gene: NA; J gene: TRBJ1-5; CDR3 protein: CASSHRQEAYNQPQHF; CDR3 DNA: TGTGCCAGCAGCCACCGACAGGAGGCCTACAATCAGCCCCAGCATTTT
clone size: few; V gene: TRBV6-5; D gene: NA; J gene: TRBJ2-6; CDR3 protein: CASTLNSGTPNVLTF; CDR3 DNA: TGTGCCAGCACCCTCAATTCCGGGACACCGAACGTCCTGACTTTC
clone size: NA; V gene: TRBV20-1; D gene: TRBD2; J gene: TRBJ2-7; CDR3 protein: CSALLAIEQYF; CDR3 DNA: TGCAGTGCTCTACTAGCGATCGAGCAGTACTTC
clone size: few; V gene: TRBV24-1; D gene: NA; J gene: TRBJ1-2; CDR3 protein: CATSDLGSEVNYGYTF; CDR3 DNA: TGTGCCACCAGTGACCTCGGAAGTGAAGTCAACTATGGCTACACCTTC
clone size: once; V gene: TRBV7-9; D gene: TRBD2; J gene: TRBJ2-7; CDR3 protein: CASSFGLAGGSSYEQYF; CDR3 DNA: TGTGCCAGCAGCTTCGGACTAGCGGGAGGTAGCTCCTACGAGCAGTACTTC
clone size: few; V gene: TRBV4-3; D gene: TRBD2; J gene: TRBJ2-1; CDR3 protein: CASSQHGLAGVDEQFF; CDR3 DNA: TGCGCCAGCAGCCAACATGGACTAGCGGGAGTCGATGAGCAGTTCTTC
clone size: NA; V gene: TRBV2; D gene: TRBD2; J gene: TRBJ2-7; CDR3 protein: CASTGGSGSCEQYF; CDR3 DNA: TGTGCCAGCACCGGCGGGAGCGGGTCCTGCGAGCAGTACTTC
clone size: NA; V gene: TRBV4-1; D gene: TRBD1; J gene: TRBJ1-4; CDR3 protein: CASSQSGTGLEEKLFF; CDR3 DNA: TGCGCCAGCAGCCAATCGGGGACAGGGCTGGAGGAAAAACTGTTTTTT
clone size: few; V gene: TRBV9; D gene: TRBD1; J gene: TRBJ2-5; CDR3 protein: CASSVPGQGETQYF; CDR3 DNA: TGTGCCAGCAGCGTACCGGGACAGGGGGAGACCCAGTACTTC
clone size: NA; V gene: TRBV2; D gene: TRBD1; J gene: TRBJ2-5; CDR3 protein: CASSEDRETETQYF; CDR3 DNA: TGTGCCAGCAGTGAGGACAGGGAAACGGAGACCCAGTACTTC